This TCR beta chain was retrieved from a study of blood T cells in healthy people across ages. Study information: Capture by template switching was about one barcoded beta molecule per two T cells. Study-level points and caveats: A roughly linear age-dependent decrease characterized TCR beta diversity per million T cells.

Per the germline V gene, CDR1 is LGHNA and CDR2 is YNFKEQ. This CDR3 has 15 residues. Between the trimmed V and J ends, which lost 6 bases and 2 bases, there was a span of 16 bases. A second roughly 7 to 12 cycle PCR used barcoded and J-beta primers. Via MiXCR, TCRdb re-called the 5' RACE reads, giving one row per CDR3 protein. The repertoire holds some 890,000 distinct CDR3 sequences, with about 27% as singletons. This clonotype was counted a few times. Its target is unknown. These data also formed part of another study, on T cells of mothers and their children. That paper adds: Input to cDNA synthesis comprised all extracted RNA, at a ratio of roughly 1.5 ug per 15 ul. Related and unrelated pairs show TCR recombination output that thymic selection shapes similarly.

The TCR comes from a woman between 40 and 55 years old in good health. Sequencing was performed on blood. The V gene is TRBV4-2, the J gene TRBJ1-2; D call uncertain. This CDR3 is CASSEGRGGNYGYTF. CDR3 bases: TGTGCCAGCAGTGAGGGTCGGGGAGGGAACTATGGCTACACCTTC.